Each of the 18 T cell receptor beta chains below was sequenced from the same sample in a study of blood T cell repertoires in COVID-19. Profiling relied on immunoSEQ multiplex PCR, and the TCRdb table lists in-frame clones only, not all of them. The sample carries about 160,000 clones, 82% recorded once. Source material: peripheral blood. These receptors all come from a woman between 40 and 55 years old with COVID-19, enrolled during active disease.

The genes are TRBV6-5 and TRBJ1-4; D is perhaps TRBD1 (5 bases). The germline gives CDR1 MNHEY, CDR2 SVGAGI. The CDR3 extends over 16 amino acids. Trimming took off 0 bases at V and 5 bases at J, with 13 bases between the two ends. CDR3 protein: CASSYSLSTVNEKLFF. Here the CDR3 DNA reads TGTGCCAGCAGTTACTCGCTTTCGACAGTAAATGAAAAACTGTTTTTT.

The rearrangement links TRBV2 to TRBJ1-1, with unresolved D. CDR3 length: 15 amino acids. CDR1 and CDR2 from the germline V gene are SNHLY and FYNNEI. Trimming took 1 base from V and 0 from J, leaving 9 bases between them. This CDR3 reads CASSEGFGMNTEAFF. Here the CDR3 DNA reads TGTGCCAGCAGTGAAGGGTTCGGGATGAACACTGAAGCTTTCTTT.

This chain joins TRBV12-3 or TRBV12-4 and TRBJ1-2; weak D call: TRBD1 (6 bases). The V and J ends lost 5 bases and 7 bases respectively, with 14 bases between them. CDR3 size: 13 residues. The CDR3 protein is CASSPSGQFGYTF. CDR3 bases: TGTGCCAGCAGTCCCAGCGGACAGTTTGGCTACACCTTC.

In DNA form, the CDR3 reads TGTGCCAGCAGCTTAAGGTCGGGCAGGGCCTACAATGAGCAGTTCTTC. Amino acid sequence: CASSLRSGRAYNEQFF. This chain connects TRBV7-2 to TRBJ2-1; the D gene is possibly TRBD1 (5 bases). The CDR3 spans 16 residues. Germline V gene sequence: CDR1 SGHTA, CDR2 FQGNSA. The ends were cut back, 2 bases at V and 2 bases at J, with 13 bases in the middle.

This clone was observed a handful of times. This chain joins TRBV9 and TRBJ1-1; possibly TRBD1 for D (6 bases). The CDR3 is 15 amino acids. CDR1 and CDR2 (germline): SGDLS, YYNGEE. V dropped 3 bases and J dropped 7 bases, with 19 bases sitting between them. Here the CDR3 reads CASSAASGTSYEAFF. In DNA, the CDR3 is TGTGCCAGCAGCGCTGCATCCGGGACATCGTATGAAGCTTTCTTT.

V usage is TRBV5-1 and J usage is TRBJ2-1; TRBD2 matches 7 bases. Per the germline V gene, CDR1 is SGHRS and CDR2 is YFSETQ. The CDR3 runs to 13 residues. The junction had 1 base not matched to a gene; V was cut back by 2 bases and J by 5 bases. The CDR3 loop reads CASSFGLDNEQFF. The CDR3 DNA is TGCGCCAGCAGCTTCGGACTAGACAATGAGCAGTTCTTC.

V gene TRBV6-5 combines with J gene TRBJ2-2; 10 bases are a match to TRBD2. Germline values: CDR1 MNHEY, CDR2 SVGAGI. The V segment lost 0 bases and the J segment 4 bases; nucleotides outside the gene matches: 2. The CDR3 has 16 residues. This chain's CDR3 is CASSYSIAGGTGELFF. CDR3 in DNA: TGTGCCAGCAGTTACTCAATAGCGGGGGGCACCGGGGAGCTGTTTTTT.

The genes are TRBV6-5 and TRBJ2-7, with D possibly matching TRBD1 (6 bases). V was shortened by 5 bases and J by 6 bases, with 11 bases between the two germline ends. Germline CDR1 reads MNHEY; CDR2 reads SVGAGI. The length of the CDR3 is 12 residues. CDR3 sequence reads: CASSPKGGEQYV. CDR3 DNA sequence: TGTGCCAGCAGTCCTAAAGGGGGCGAGCAGTACGTC.

This sequence joins TRBV6-2 or TRBV6-3 and TRBJ2-1, with 10 bases fitting TRBD1. The CDR3 runs 17 residues. Germline assignment: CDR1 MNHEY and CDR2 SVGEGT. V shed 3 bases, J shed 5 bases, and the junction held 10 bases outside the gene matches. The CDR3 coding sequence is TGTGCCAGCAGTTATGTGTTTGGGGACAGGGGAAACAATGAGCAGTTCTTC. Its protein is CASSYVFGDRGNNEQFF.

The CDR3 DNA reads TGTGCCAGCAGCCTGGGCCCCTTTCACGAAGATACGCAGTATTTT. Protein: CASSLGPFHEDTQYF. The J gene is TRBJ2-3, the V gene TRBV7-9; no definite D call. The V end lost 5 bases, the J end lost 5 bases, and 17 bases lay between the germline ends. The germline CDR1 and CDR2 sequences are SEHNR and FQNEAQ (reference sequence). CDR3 length equals 15 residues.

The genes are TRBV6-2 or TRBV6-3 and TRBJ2-4; TRBD1 is a possible D gene (5 bases). CDR3 size: 16 residues. From germline, CDR1 is MNHEY and CDR2 SVGEGT. Trimming removed 4 bases from V and 0 bases from J, with 13 bases in between. The CDR3 coding sequence is TGTGCCAGCAGTTCACAGGCCATGCTAGCCAAAAACATTCAGTACTTC. Translated, it gives CASSSQAMLAKNIQYF.

Only one count was recorded for this clone. The chain combines TRBV19 with TRBJ2-1; 8 bases agree with TRBD2. The V and J ends lost 3 bases and 4 bases, in that order; junction bases with no gene match: 11. Germline V gene data show CDR1 as LNHDA and CDR2 as SQIVND (reference sequence). The CDR3 runs to 17 residues. CDR3 DNA: TGTGCCAGTAGTATTGGGATGGGGCGGGGGGTTTACAATGAGCAGTTCTTC. It codes for CASSIGMGRGVYNEQFF.

The V call is TRBV7-2, the J call TRBJ2-5, with 7 bases identical to TRBD2. Trimming removed 1 base from V and 2 bases from J; junction bases left unmatched: 4. The germline V gene has CDR1 SGHTA and CDR2 FQGNSA. CDR3 length: 15 residues. CDR3 sequence (DNA): TGTGCCAGCAGCTTAGTGTCTAGCGGACAAGAGACCCAGTACTTC. It specifies CASSLVSSGQETQYF.

The J gene is TRBJ2-2, the V gene TRBV18; 14 nucleotides agree with TRBD2. CDR1 is KGHSH and CDR2 is LQKENI in the germline V gene. The CDR3 totals 18 residues. Trimming at V came to 3 bases and at J to 4 bases, leaving 7 bases not matched to a gene. This CDR3 is CASSPGTSGSGITGELFF. The DNA of the CDR3 is TGTGCCAGCTCACCCGGGACTAGCGGGAGTGGAATCACCGGGGAGCTGTTTTTT.

The genes are TRBV19 and TRBJ1-5, with D possibly TRBD1 on 5 matching bases. Per the germline V gene, CDR1 is LNHDA and CDR2 is SQIVND (reference sequence). This CDR3 is 13 amino acids long. V gave up 10 bases and J gave up 3 bases, with 13 bases separating them. CDR3 sequence: CATGGTFNQPQHF. In DNA form, the CDR3 reads TGTGCCACCGGAGGGACTTTCAATCAGCCCCAGCATTTT.

The chain is built from TRBV19 and TRBJ2-1, with D tentatively TRBD1 (5 bases). V was cut by 4 bases and J by 5 bases, with 24 bases left in between. CDR1 and CDR2 (germline): LNHDA, SQIVND (reference sequence). This CDR3 has 18 amino acids. The chain's CDR3 is CASSTPYRRGQSHNEQFF. CDR3 sequence (DNA): TGTGCCAGTAGTACCCCCTACAGGCGAGGTCAGTCTCACAATGAGCAGTTCTTC. Variable domain in full (rest from reference TRBV19 and TRBJ2-1): DGGITQSPKYLFRKEGQNVTLSCEQNLNHDAMYWYRQDPGQGLRLIYYSQIVNDFQKGDIAEGYSVSREKKESFPLTVTSAQKNPTAFYLCASSTPYRRGQSHNEQFFGPGTRLTVL.

This sequence joins TRBV2 and TRBJ2-3; D may be TRBD1 (5 bases). Germline loops: CDR1 SNHLY, CDR2 FYNNEI. The CDR3 is made up of 13 amino acids. Deletions cut 6 bases from V and 2 bases from J, with 9 bases between. The CDR3 is CASRQDPTDTQYF. Written as DNA, the CDR3 is TGTGCCAGCAGACAGGATCCCACAGATACGCAGTATTTT.

The V and J genes are TRBV19 and TRBJ1-2; D possibly corresponds to TRBD1 (5 bases). From germline, CDR1 is LNHDA and CDR2 SQIVND (reference sequence). The CDR3 is 13 amino acids. The ends were cut back, 7 bases at V and 4 bases at J, with 13 bases in the middle. CDR3: CASNSDIRYGYTF. CDR3 bases: TGTGCCAGTAATTCGGACATCCGCTATGGCTACACCTTC. The full variable domain, completed using reference TRBV19 and TRBJ1-2, is DGGITQSPKYLFRKEGQNVTLSCEQNLNHDAMYWYRQDPGQGLRLIYYSQIVNDFQKGDIAEGYSVSREKKESFPLTVTSAQKNPTAFYLCASNSDIRYGYTFGSGTRLTVV.